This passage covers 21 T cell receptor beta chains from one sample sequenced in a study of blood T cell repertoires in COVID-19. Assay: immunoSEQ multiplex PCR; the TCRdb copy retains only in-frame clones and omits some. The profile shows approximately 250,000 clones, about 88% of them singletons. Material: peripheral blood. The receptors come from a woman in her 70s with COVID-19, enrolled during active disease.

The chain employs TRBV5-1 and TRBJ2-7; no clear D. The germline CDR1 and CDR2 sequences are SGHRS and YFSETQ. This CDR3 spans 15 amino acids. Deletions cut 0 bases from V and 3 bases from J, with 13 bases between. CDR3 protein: CASSLAQVFRYEQYF. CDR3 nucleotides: TGCGCCAGCAGCTTGGCTCAGGTCTTCCGCTACGAGCAGTACTTC.

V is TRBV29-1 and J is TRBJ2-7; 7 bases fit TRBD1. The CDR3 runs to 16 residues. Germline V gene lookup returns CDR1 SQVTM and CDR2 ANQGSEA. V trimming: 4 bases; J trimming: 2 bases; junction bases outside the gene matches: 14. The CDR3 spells CSVGGFRDSPTYEQYF. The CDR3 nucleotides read TGCAGCGTTGGAGGGTTCCGGGACAGTCCTACCTACGAGCAGTACTTC.

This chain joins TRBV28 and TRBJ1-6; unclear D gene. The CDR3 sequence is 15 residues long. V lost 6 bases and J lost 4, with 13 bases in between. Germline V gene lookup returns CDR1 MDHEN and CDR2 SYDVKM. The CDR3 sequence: CASSPTNDYNSPLHF. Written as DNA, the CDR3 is TGTGCCAGCAGCCCTACCAACGATTATAATTCACCCCTCCACTTT.

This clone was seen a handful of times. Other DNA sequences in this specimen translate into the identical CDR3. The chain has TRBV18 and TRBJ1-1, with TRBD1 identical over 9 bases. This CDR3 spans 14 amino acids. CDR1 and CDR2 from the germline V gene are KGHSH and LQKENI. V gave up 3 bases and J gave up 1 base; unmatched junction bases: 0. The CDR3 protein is CASSPGQGNTEAFF. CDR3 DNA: TGTGCCAGCTCACCGGGACAGGGGAACACTGAAGCTTTCTTT.

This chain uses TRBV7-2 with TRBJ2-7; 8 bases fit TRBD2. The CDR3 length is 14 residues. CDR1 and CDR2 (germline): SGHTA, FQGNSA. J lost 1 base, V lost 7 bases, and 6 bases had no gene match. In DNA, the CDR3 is TGTGCCAGCACCGGGACTAGTTTTTCCTACGAGCAGTACTTC. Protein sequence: CASTGTSFSYEQYF.

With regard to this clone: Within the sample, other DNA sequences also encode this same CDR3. Here the CDR3 reads CAISETGPALYQPQHF. The CDR3 DNA reads as TGTGCCATCAGTGAAACAGGGCCCGCTCTTTATCAGCCCCAGCATTTT. V is TRBV10-3 and J is TRBJ1-5; perhaps TRBD1 as D (6 bases). The CDR3 has 16 amino acids. Trimming pared 3 bases from V and 5 bases from J, leaving 17 bases between. Per the germline V gene, CDR1 is ENHRY and CDR2 is SYGVKD.

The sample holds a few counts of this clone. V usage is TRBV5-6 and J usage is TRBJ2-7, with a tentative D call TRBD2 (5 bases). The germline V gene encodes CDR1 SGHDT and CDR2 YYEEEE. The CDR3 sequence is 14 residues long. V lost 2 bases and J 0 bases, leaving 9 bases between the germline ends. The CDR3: CASSFGVTSYEQYF. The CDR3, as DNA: TGTGCCAGCAGCTTCGGGGTGACCTCCTACGAGCAGTACTTC.

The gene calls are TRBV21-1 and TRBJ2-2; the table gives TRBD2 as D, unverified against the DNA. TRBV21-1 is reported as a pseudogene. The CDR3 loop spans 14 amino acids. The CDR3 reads CATCRGGVTGELFF. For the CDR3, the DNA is TGTGCCACCTGTCGGGGCGGGGTCACCGGGGAGCTGTTTTTT.

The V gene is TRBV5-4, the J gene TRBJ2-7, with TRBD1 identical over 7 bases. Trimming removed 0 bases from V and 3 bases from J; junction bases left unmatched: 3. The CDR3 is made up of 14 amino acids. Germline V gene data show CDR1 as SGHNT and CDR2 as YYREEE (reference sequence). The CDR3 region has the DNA TGTGCCAGCAGCTTGGGTTGGGACAGCTACGAGCAGTACTTC. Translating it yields CASSLGWDSYEQYF.

Written as DNA, the CDR3 is TGCGCCAGCAGCCAGGTAGGACAGGGGATGAACTATGGCTACACCTTC. Its translation is CASSQVGQGMNYGYTF. The V and J genes are TRBV4-1 and TRBJ1-2; 9 bases agree with TRBD1. With 3 bases clipped from V and 2 bases from J, the junction kept 7 bases outside the gene matches. Germline CDR1 is MGHRA and CDR2 is YSYEKL. The CDR3 spans 16 residues.

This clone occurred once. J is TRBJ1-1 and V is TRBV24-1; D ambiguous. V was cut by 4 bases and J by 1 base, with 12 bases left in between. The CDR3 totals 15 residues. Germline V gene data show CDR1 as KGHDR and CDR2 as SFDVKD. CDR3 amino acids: CATSDPKRGNTEAFF. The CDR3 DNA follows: TGTGCCACCAGTGACCCCAAACGAGGGAACACTGAAGCTTTCTTT.

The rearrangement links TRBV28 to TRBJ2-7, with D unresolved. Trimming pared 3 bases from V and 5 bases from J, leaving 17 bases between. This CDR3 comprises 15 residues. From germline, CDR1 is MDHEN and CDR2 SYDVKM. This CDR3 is CASSLSGHKVHEQYF. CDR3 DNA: TGTGCCAGCAGTTTGTCAGGTCATAAGGTCCACGAGCAGTACTTC.

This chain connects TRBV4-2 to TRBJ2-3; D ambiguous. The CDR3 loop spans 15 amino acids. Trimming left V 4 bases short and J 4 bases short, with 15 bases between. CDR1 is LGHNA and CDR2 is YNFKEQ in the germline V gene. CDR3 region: CASSRLNEAADTQYF. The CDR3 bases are TGTGCCAGCAGCCGACTGAACGAGGCCGCAGATACGCAGTATTTT.

CDR3: CASSQDRGLWEQFF. The CDR3 nucleotides read TGCGCCAGCAGCCAAGATAGGGGTTTATGGGAGCAGTTCTTC. The chain joins TRBV4-3 to TRBJ2-1; weak D call: TRBD1 (5 bases). Germline V gene sequence: CDR1 LGHNA, CDR2 YSLEER. The CDR3 is 14 amino acids. V lost 0 bases to trimming and J lost 10 bases, with 13 bases between them.

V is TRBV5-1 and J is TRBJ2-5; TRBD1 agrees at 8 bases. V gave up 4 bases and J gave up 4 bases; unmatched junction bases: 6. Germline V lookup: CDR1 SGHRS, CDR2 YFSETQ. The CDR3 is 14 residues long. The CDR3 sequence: CASSTGQGRETQYF. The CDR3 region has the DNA TGCGCCAGCAGCACCGGACAGGGAAGAGAGACCCAGTACTTC. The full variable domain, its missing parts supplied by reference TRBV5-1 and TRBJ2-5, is KAGVTQTPRYLIKTRGQQVTLSCSPISGHRSVSWYQQTPGQGLQFLFEYFSETQRNKGNFPGRFSGRQFSNSRSEMNVSTLELGDSALYLCASSTGQGRETQYFGPGTRLLVL.

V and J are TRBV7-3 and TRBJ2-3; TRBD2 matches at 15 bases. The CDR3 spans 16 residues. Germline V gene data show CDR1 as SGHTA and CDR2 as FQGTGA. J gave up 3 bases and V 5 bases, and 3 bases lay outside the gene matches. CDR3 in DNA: TGTGCCAGCAGCCCTGGACTAGCGGGGGGGACAGATACGCAGTATTTT. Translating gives CASSPGLAGGTDTQYF.

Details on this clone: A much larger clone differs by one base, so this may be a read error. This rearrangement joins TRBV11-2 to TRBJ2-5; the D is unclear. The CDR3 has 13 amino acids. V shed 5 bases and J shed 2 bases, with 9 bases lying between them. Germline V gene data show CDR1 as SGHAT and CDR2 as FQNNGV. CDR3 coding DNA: TGTGCCAGCAGCCCCCCCGGGCAAGAGACCCAGTACTTC. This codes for CASSPPGQETQYF.

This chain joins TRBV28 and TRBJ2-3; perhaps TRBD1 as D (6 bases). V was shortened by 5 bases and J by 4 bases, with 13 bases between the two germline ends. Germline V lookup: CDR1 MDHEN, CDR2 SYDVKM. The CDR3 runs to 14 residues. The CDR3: CASSPGTPPDTQYF. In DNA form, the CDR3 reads TGTGCCAGCAGTCCTGGGACACCCCCAGATACGCAGTATTTT.

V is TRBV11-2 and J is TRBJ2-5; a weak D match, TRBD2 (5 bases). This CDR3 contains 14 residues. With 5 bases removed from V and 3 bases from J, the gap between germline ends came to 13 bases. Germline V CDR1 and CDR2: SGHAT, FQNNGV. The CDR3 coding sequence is TGTGCCAGCAGCCCACGAAATAGCGAAGAGACCCAGTACTTC. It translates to CASSPRNSEETQYF.

DNA of the CDR3: TGTGCCAGTCGACAGGCCACCCCCAGATACAATGAGCAGTTCTTC. This encodes CASRQATPRYNEQFF. V usage is TRBV19 and J usage is TRBJ2-1; D might be TRBD1 (6 bases). The CDR3 has 15 residues. Trimming removed 8 bases from V and 4 bases from J, with 18 bases in between. The V gene's germline CDR1 is LNHDA and CDR2 SQIVND (reference sequence). The full variable domain, its missing parts supplied by reference TRBV19 and TRBJ2-1, is DGGITQSPKYLFRKEGQNVTLSCEQNLNHDAMYWYRQDPGQGLRLIYYSQIVNDFQKGDIAEGYSVSREKKESFPLTVTSAQKNPTAFYLCASRQATPRYNEQFFGPGTRLTVL.

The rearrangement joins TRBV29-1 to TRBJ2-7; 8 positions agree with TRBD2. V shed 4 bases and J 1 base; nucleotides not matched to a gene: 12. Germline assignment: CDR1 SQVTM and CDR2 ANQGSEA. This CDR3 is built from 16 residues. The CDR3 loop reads CSVVPSAGEWSYEQYF. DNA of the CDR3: TGCAGCGTTGTACCTTCAGCGGGAGAATGGTCCTACGAGCAGTACTTC.